This T cell receptor (beta chain) comes out of a study of STAT5B mutations in CD4+ large granular lymphocyte leukemia (dated by TCRdb to between 2021 and 2024). Some background on the complete study: Among the healthy controls, the CDR3 'QG' motif was associated with a particular HLA allele. The study compared the TCRbeta repertoires of patients with CD4+ T-cell large granular lymphocyte leukemia against those of healthy blood donors. Flow cytometry on FACSCanto II or FACSVerse showed that the purified fractions were more than 95% pure among lymphocytes.

General findings and caveats noted by the study authors: The data were not HLA-matched, and the higher clonality in CD4+ T-LGLL than in CD8+ T-LGLL could be due to the relatively small sample size. Greater clonality appeared to be present in CD4-sorted patient repertoires than in healthy CD4+ repertoires, and the difference was retained after the putative leukemic clones were removed. TRBV06-family usage was enriched among the top patient clones (8/27) compared with healthy controls (2/35). Each patient's main leukemic clonotypes were private, but approximately 27% of these clonotypes showed up at low frequency in the non-leukemic repertoires of other patients.

V loses 2 bases, J loses 1 base, and the germline ends lie 5 bases apart. The germline V gene encodes CDR1 SGHTA and CDR2 FQGNSA. CDR3 length: 13 amino acids, cysteine to phenylalanine. Only the CDR3 DNA is retained, 39 bases long and in frame from the first base. Healthy controls were approximately 40 blood donors whose buffy coats came from the Finnish Red Cross blood service. All TCR-sequenced material derived from peripheral blood: patient blood samples and healthy donor buffy coats. Ficoll-Hypaque gradient centrifugation was used to isolate peripheral blood mononuclear cells. CD4+ cells were purified magnetically from the buffy coats of healthy controls. Genomic DNA was extracted using the Gentra Puregene Cell and Tissue kit, and a Qubit 2.0 fluorometer was used to quantify it. The immunoSEQ assay at survey resolution was used to sequence TCRbeta rearrangements from genomic DNA. The authors' analysis ran thus. In the TCR sequencing data, the smallest productive clonotype frequency that could be detected was 2.59 x 10-5. Analyses included only productive TCRbeta rearrangements, meaning complete and in-frame sequences. Clonality for each sample was calculated as Simpson clonality in the immunoSEQ Analyzer version 3.0. Clones were binned by frequency as very rare, small, medium, large (1-20%) or hyperexpanded (>20%). Generation probabilities were estimated with OLGA 1.2.3, V-gene circos plots were generated with VDJtools, specificities were searched for in VDJdb, and CDR3 motifs were identified with GLIPH. Not all clones reach the TCRdb copy of this immuneACCESS table, which keeps in-frame sequences only. Checked studies attribute under half of the gap to unresolved V genes and leave the rest unexplained. V, J and clone size are those of that table, while D and trimming were read from the DNA. Here the sample has 30,000 to 40,000 clones; 65% to 70% occur a single time. About 3% of the sample lies in the top ten.

This clone was seen just once. Its antigen has not been determined. No per-base quality is available; no much larger clone lies one base away. The sequence was obtained from a human donor in good health. Source material: CD4+ T cells from blood buffy coats. The rearranged chain carries TRBV7-2 and TRBJ1-1, with no D gene named confidently. The bases are TGTGCCAGCAGCTTAATGCGGAACACTGAAGCTTTCTTT. Its translation reads: CASSLMRNTEAFF.